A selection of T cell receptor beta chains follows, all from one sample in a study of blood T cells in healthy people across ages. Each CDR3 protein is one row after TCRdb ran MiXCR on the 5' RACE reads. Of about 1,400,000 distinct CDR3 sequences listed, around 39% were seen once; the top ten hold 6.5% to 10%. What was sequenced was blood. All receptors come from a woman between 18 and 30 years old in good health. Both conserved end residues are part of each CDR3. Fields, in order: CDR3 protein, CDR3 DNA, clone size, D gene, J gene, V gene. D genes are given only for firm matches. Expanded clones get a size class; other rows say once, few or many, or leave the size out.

CDR3 protein: CASSQERGAPDTQYF
CDR3 DNA: TGCGCCAGCAGCCAAGAGCGGGGGGCCCCCGATACGCAGTATTTT
clone size: NA
D gene: TRBD2
J gene: TRBJ2-3
V gene: TRBV4-1

CDR3 protein: CASSLGPLEYDEQYF
CDR3 DNA: TGTGCCAGCAGTTTAGGGCCCCTTGAGTACGACGAGCAGTACTTC
clone size: few
D gene: NA
J gene: TRBJ2-7
V gene: TRBV12-3/TRBV12-4

CDR3 protein: CAGSGETGRYGYTF
CDR3 DNA: TGTGCCGGCAGTGGCGAGACAGGGCGCTATGGCTACACCTTC
clone size: NA
D gene: TRBD1
J gene: TRBJ1-2
V gene: TRBV2

CDR3 protein: CASSTTHNEQFF
CDR3 DNA: TGCGCCAGCAGCACGACCCACAATGAGCAGTTCTTC
clone size: NA
D gene: NA
J gene: TRBJ2-1
V gene: TRBV5-1

CDR3 protein: CASSEAVGGYTEAFF
CDR3 DNA: TGTGCCAGCAGTGAAGCAGTGGGAGGGTACACTGAAGCTTTCTTT
clone size: NA
D gene: NA
J gene: TRBJ1-1
V gene: TRBV6-1

CDR3 protein: CASIRTLQRVLREQYF
CDR3 DNA: TGCGCCAGCATCAGGACTCTACAGCGGGTATTACGCGAGCAGTACTTC
clone size: NA
D gene: NA
J gene: TRBJ2-7
V gene: TRBV4-1

CDR3 protein: CASSGQILGNEQFF
CDR3 DNA: TGTGCCAGCAGCGGACAAATACTGGGCAATGAGCAGTTCTTC
clone size: NA
D gene: NA
J gene: TRBJ2-1
V gene: TRBV7-2

CDR3 protein: CASSYLEGSGGEARYGQYF
CDR3 DNA: TGTGCCAGCAGTTACCTAGAAGGGTCAGGCGGGGAGGCTCGCTACGGGCAGTACTTC
clone size: NA
D gene: NA
J gene: TRBJ2-5
V gene: TRBV6-5

CDR3 protein: CASSLFEGVGYTF
CDR3 DNA: TGTGCCAGCAGCTTATTTGAGGGCGTAGGCTACACCTTC
clone size: NA
D gene: NA
J gene: TRBJ1-2
V gene: TRBV7-9

CDR3 protein: CASSLAKTSGANVLTF
CDR3 DNA: TGCGCCAGCAGCTTGGCCAAGACAAGTGGGGCCAACGTCCTGACTTTC
clone size: NA
D gene: NA
J gene: TRBJ2-6
V gene: TRBV5-1

CDR3 protein: CSVSLLSGISYEQYF
CDR3 DNA: TGCAGCGTTTCCTTGCTCAGCGGGATCTCCTACGAGCAGTACTTC
clone size: many
D gene: TRBD2
J gene: TRBJ2-7
V gene: TRBV29-1

CDR3 protein: CASILAGGYQETQYF
CDR3 DNA: TGTGCCAGCATCCTAGCGGGGGGGTACCAAGAGACCCAGTACTTC
clone size: NA
D gene: TRBD2
J gene: TRBJ2-5
V gene: TRBV2

CDR3 protein: CASRDRNNEQFF
CDR3 DNA: TGTGCCAGCAGAGACAGAAACAATGAGCAGTTCTTC
clone size: few
D gene: NA
J gene: TRBJ2-1
V gene: TRBV6-1

CDR3 protein: CSVFRTGANYGYTF
CDR3 DNA: TGCAGCGTATTTCGGACAGGGGCTAACTATGGCTACACCTTC
clone size: NA
D gene: TRBD1
J gene: TRBJ1-2
V gene: TRBV29-1

CDR3 protein: CASSLGLAGLGTDTQYF
CDR3 DNA: TGTGCCAGCAGCCTGGGACTAGCGGGACTCGGCACAGATACGCAGTATTTT
clone size: few
D gene: TRBD2
J gene: TRBJ2-3
V gene: TRBV7-2

CDR3 protein: CASSLETYTEDYTDTQYF
CDR3 DNA: TGTGCCAGCAGCTTAGAAACCTACACAGAGGATTACACAGATACGCAGTATTTT
clone size: NA
D gene: NA
J gene: TRBJ2-3
V gene: TRBV7-2

CDR3 protein: CATGPGGANSQPQHF
CDR3 DNA: TGTGCCACCGGCCCTGGAGGGGCAAATAGTCAGCCCCAGCATTTT
clone size: NA
D gene: NA
J gene: TRBJ1-5
V gene: TRBV15

CDR3 protein: CASREPQGASYEQYF
CDR3 DNA: TGCGCCAGCAGGGAGCCACAGGGGGCTTCCTACGAGCAGTACTTC
clone size: few
D gene: TRBD1
J gene: TRBJ2-7
V gene: TRBV10-2

CDR3 protein: CSAIDSREKLFF
CDR3 DNA: TGCAGTGCCATCGACAGTAGGGAAAAACTGTTTTTT
clone size: NA
D gene: NA
J gene: TRBJ1-4
V gene: TRBV20-1

CDR3 protein: CAIRGTASYEQYF
CDR3 DNA: TGTGCCATCAGGGGGACAGCCTCCTACGAGCAGTACTTC
clone size: NA
D gene: TRBD1
J gene: TRBJ2-7
V gene: TRBV10-3

CDR3 protein: CASTVGPGTEAFF
CDR3 DNA: TGTGCCAGCACCGTGGGCCCCGGCACTGAAGCTTTCTTT
clone size: NA
D gene: NA
J gene: TRBJ1-1
V gene: TRBV12-3/TRBV12-4

CDR3 protein: CASSGVSKGNEQFF
CDR3 DNA: TGCGCCAGCTCGGGAGTCAGTAAAGGCAATGAGCAGTTCTTC
clone size: NA
D gene: NA
J gene: TRBJ2-1
V gene: TRBV5-1

CDR3 protein: CSASPGTSGGPYEQYF
CDR3 DNA: TGCAGTGCCTCTCCCGGGACTAGCGGGGGTCCCTACGAGCAGTACTTC
clone size: NA
D gene: TRBD2
J gene: TRBJ2-7
V gene: TRBV20-1

CDR3 protein: CSGTTGGNTIYF
CDR3 DNA: TGCAGCGGTACTACAGGCGGAAACACCATATATTTT
clone size: few
D gene: NA
J gene: TRBJ1-3
V gene: TRBV29-1

CDR3 protein: CSAIPNLRLSDGYTF
CDR3 DNA: TGCAGCGCAATCCCGAATTTGAGGTTGTCGGATGGCTACACCTTC
clone size: NA
D gene: NA
J gene: TRBJ1-2
V gene: TRBV29-1

CDR3 protein: CASTRDIWAFF
CDR3 DNA: TGTGCCAGCACGAGGGACATTTGGGCTTTCTTT
clone size: NA
D gene: NA
J gene: TRBJ1-1
V gene: TRBV21-1

CDR3 protein: CAISGVDSTDTQYF
CDR3 DNA: TGTGCCATCAGTGGGGTGGATAGCACAGATACGCAGTATTTT
clone size: NA
D gene: NA
J gene: TRBJ2-3
V gene: TRBV10-3

CDR3 protein: CSGSEGNEQFF
CDR3 DNA: TGCAGCGGCTCGGAGGGGAATGAGCAGTTCTTC
clone size: many
D gene: NA
J gene: TRBJ2-1
V gene: TRBV29-1

CDR3 protein: CASSYSGGSYSNQPQHF
CDR3 DNA: TGTGCCAGCAGCTACTCAGGGGGAAGCTATAGCAATCAGCCCCAGCATTTT
clone size: NA
D gene: TRBD1
J gene: TRBJ1-5
V gene: TRBV6-6

CDR3 protein: CASSRINHPGEPLHF
CDR3 DNA: TGCGCCAGCAGCCGAATAAACCATCCAGGGGAGCCCCTCCACTTT
clone size: NA
D gene: NA
J gene: TRBJ1-6
V gene: TRBV4-1

CDR3 protein: CASSPRVLGNTEAFF
CDR3 DNA: TGTGCCAGCAGCCCGAGGGTCCTCGGGAACACTGAAGCTTTCTTT
clone size: NA
D gene: NA
J gene: TRBJ1-1
V gene: TRBV7-9

CDR3 protein: CASSLAGRLNTEAFF
CDR3 DNA: TGCGCCAGCAGCTTGGCCGGCAGATTGAACACTGAAGCTTTCTTT
clone size: many
D gene: NA
J gene: TRBJ1-1
V gene: TRBV5-1

CDR3 protein: CASTTRNKSKNIQYF
CDR3 DNA: TGTGCCAGCACTACTAGGAACAAGTCCAAAAACATTCAGTACTTC
clone size: few
D gene: NA
J gene: TRBJ2-4
V gene: TRBV21-1

CDR3 protein: CASSFGGLGFTDTQYF
CDR3 DNA: TGTGCCAGCAGTTTTGGCGGGTTAGGTTTCACAGATACGCAGTATTTT
clone size: few
D gene: NA
J gene: TRBJ2-3
V gene: TRBV12-3/TRBV12-4

CDR3 protein: CASSEPNKFEGQQTQYF
CDR3 DNA: TGCGCCAGCAGTGAGCCTAACAAGTTCGAAGGGCAACAGACCCAGTACTTC
clone size: NA
D gene: NA
J gene: TRBJ2-5
V gene: TRBV10-2

CDR3 protein: CASSSTGTTYEQYF
CDR3 DNA: TGTGCCAGCAGTTCGACAGGGACTACCTACGAGCAGTACTTC
clone size: few
D gene: NA
J gene: TRBJ2-7
V gene: TRBV27

CDR3 protein: CSASTSGYYNEQYF
CDR3 DNA: TGCAGTGCTTCTACTAGTGGGTACTACAATGAGCAGTACTTC
clone size: many
D gene: NA
J gene: TRBJ2-5
V gene: TRBV20-1

CDR3 protein: CSARDPTGLAGVETQYF
CDR3 DNA: TGCAGTGCTAGAGACCCCACGGGACTAGCGGGAGTGGAGACCCAGTACTTC
clone size: NA
D gene: TRBD2
J gene: TRBJ2-5
V gene: TRBV20-1

CDR3 protein: CASIKTGAGETQYF
CDR3 DNA: TGTGCCAGCATCAAGACGGGGGCTGGGGAGACCCAGTACTTC
clone size: NA
D gene: NA
J gene: TRBJ2-5
V gene: TRBV7-9

CDR3 protein: CASSSPSAGAKNIQYF
CDR3 DNA: TGTGCCAGCAGTTCCCCCAGTGCAGGCGCCAAAAACATTCAGTACTTC
clone size: NA
D gene: NA
J gene: TRBJ2-4
V gene: TRBV28

CDR3 protein: CASTDSYSNQPQHF
CDR3 DNA: TGTGCCAGCACCGACAGTTATAGCAATCAGCCCCAGCATTTT
clone size: few
D gene: NA
J gene: TRBJ1-5
V gene: TRBV12-3/TRBV12-4

CDR3 protein: CASSPQGVLYDQYF
CDR3 DNA: TGTGCCAGCAGTCCCCAAGGAGTGTTATACGACCAGTACTTC
clone size: once
D gene: NA
J gene: TRBJ2-4
V gene: TRBV12-3/TRBV12-4

CDR3 protein: CASSAKQVNEQFF
CDR3 DNA: TGTGCCAGCAGCGCGAAACAGGTGAATGAGCAGTTCTTC
clone size: NA
D gene: NA
J gene: TRBJ2-1
V gene: TRBV7-6

CDR3 protein: CTSMWTITDTQYF
CDR3 DNA: TGTACCAGCATGTGGACGATCACAGATACGCAGTATTTT
clone size: NA
D gene: NA
J gene: TRBJ2-3
V gene: TRBV2

CDR3 protein: CASSFRLGTSGSSYNEQFF
CDR3 DNA: TGTGCCAGCTCATTTCGTCTCGGGACTAGCGGCAGCTCCTACAATGAGCAGTTCTTC
clone size: NA
D gene: TRBD2
J gene: TRBJ2-1
V gene: TRBV18

CDR3 protein: CASSLAGQHGNEQFF
CDR3 DNA: TGTGCCAGCAGCTTAGCGGGGCAACACGGGAATGAGCAGTTCTTC
clone size: few
D gene: NA
J gene: TRBJ2-1
V gene: TRBV13

CDR3 protein: CASNGIQTGLNEQFF
CDR3 DNA: TGTGCCAGCAATGGGATACAAACAGGGTTGAATGAGCAGTTCTTC
clone size: NA
D gene: NA
J gene: TRBJ2-1
V gene: TRBV14

CDR3 protein: CASTAQREGRVFF
CDR3 DNA: TGTGCCAGCACAGCACAGCGGGAGGGCCGGGTGTTCTTC
clone size: NA
D gene: TRBD2
J gene: TRBJ2-1
V gene: TRBV7-2

CDR3 protein: CASSPEGRVVRELFF
CDR3 DNA: TGCGCCAGCAGCCCAGAGGGCAGGGTGGTCAGGGAGCTGTTTTTT
clone size: NA
D gene: NA
J gene: TRBJ2-2
V gene: TRBV4-1

CDR3 protein: CASSYSGGSSYSEQFF
CDR3 DNA: TGTGCCAGCAGTTATAGCGGGGGGAGCTCCTACAGTGAGCAGTTCTTC
clone size: once
D gene: TRBD2
J gene: TRBJ2-1
V gene: TRBV5-6

CDR3 protein: CAGTGYYGYTF
CDR3 DNA: TGTGCCGGCACAGGGTACTATGGCTACACCTTC
clone size: NA
D gene: NA
J gene: TRBJ1-2
V gene: TRBV2

CDR3 protein: CSATGKDTQYF
CDR3 DNA: TGCAGTGCAACGGGGAAAGATACGCAGTATTTT
clone size: NA
D gene: NA
J gene: TRBJ2-3
V gene: TRBV20-1

CDR3 protein: CASSEQGGRQPQHF
CDR3 DNA: TGTGCCAGCAGTGAACAGGGGGGGCGTCAGCCCCAGCATTTT
clone size: NA
D gene: TRBD1
J gene: TRBJ1-5
V gene: TRBV6-1

CDR3 protein: CSAAAADNGQFF
CDR3 DNA: TGCAGTGCCGCGGCGGCCGACAATGGGCAGTTCTTC
clone size: once
D gene: NA
J gene: TRBJ2-1
V gene: TRBV20-1

CDR3 protein: CASSLGTGVDTQYF
CDR3 DNA: TGCGCCAGCAGCTTGGGGACAGGGGTGGATACGCAGTATTTT
clone size: many
D gene: TRBD1
J gene: TRBJ2-3
V gene: TRBV5-1

CDR3 protein: CASSPGEGYDEQFF
CDR3 DNA: TGTGCCAGCAGCCCTGGTGAGGGCTATGACGAGCAGTTCTTC
clone size: NA
D gene: NA
J gene: TRBJ2-1
V gene: TRBV4-2

CDR3 protein: CASSLSHNSYEQYF
CDR3 DNA: TGTGCCAGCAGTTTATCGCACAACTCCTACGAGCAGTACTTC
clone size: few
D gene: NA
J gene: TRBJ2-7
V gene: TRBV28

CDR3 protein: CATSRDNSGNTIYF
CDR3 DNA: TGTGCCACCAGCAGAGACAACTCTGGAAACACCATATATTTT
clone size: NA
D gene: NA
J gene: TRBJ1-3
V gene: TRBV15

CDR3 protein: CASSQHRYEQYF
CDR3 DNA: TGTGCCAGCAGCCAACACAGGTACGAGCAGTACTTC
clone size: NA
D gene: NA
J gene: TRBJ2-7
V gene: TRBV3-1

CDR3 protein: CASSSRGQVVETQYF
CDR3 DNA: TGCGCCAGCAGCTCCCGAGGACAGGTTGTAGAGACCCAGTACTTC
clone size: NA
D gene: TRBD1
J gene: TRBJ2-5
V gene: TRBV5-1